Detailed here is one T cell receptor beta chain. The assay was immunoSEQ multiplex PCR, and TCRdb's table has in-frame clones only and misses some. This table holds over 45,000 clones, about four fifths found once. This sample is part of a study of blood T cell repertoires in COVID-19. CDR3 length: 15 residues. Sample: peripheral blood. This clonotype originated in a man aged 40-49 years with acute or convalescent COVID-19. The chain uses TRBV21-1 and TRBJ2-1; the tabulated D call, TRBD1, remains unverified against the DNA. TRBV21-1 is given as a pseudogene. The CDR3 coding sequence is TGTGCCAGCAGCAAAGGGACAGGGGTCGACAATGAGCAGTTCTTC. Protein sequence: CASSKGTGVDNEQFF.